This T cell receptor (beta chain) was documented in a study of cytomegalovirus exposure and HLA in healthy donors. Overall study results and limits: Most observed TCR sequences were rare, whereas some public TCRs were detected in many donors. Exclusion applied to some V segments, including TRBV6-2 and TRBV6-3, as they were indistinguishable. Presence/absence analyses assumed roughly uniform sequencing depth across donors, which may not hold. Other equally common chains were less clonally expanded than HLA-associated TCR beta chains, a later analysis showed.

As for this clone: Its antigen is as yet unknown.

60 Vbeta and 13 Jbeta primers were used in PCR. The data were produced by immunoSEQ multiplex PCR, yet TCRdb's version contains in-frame clones alone and is incomplete. The sample's table shows tens of thousands of clones. CDR1 is SGHDT, CDR2 YYEEEE, per germline. This CDR3 comprises 17 residues. The V end lost 4 bases, the J end lost 4 bases, and 20 bases lay between the germline ends. The V and J genes are TRBV5-6 and TRBJ2-2; TRBD1 is a possible D gene (6 bases). Sequencing used PBMCs. The receptor's source is a man aged 50 to 60 in good health and CMV-seronegative. The CDR3 nucleotides read TGTGCCAGCAGCACCCGACTTACAGGGCTATTCACCGGGGAGCTGTTTTTT. Its protein product is CASSTRLTGLFTGELFF.